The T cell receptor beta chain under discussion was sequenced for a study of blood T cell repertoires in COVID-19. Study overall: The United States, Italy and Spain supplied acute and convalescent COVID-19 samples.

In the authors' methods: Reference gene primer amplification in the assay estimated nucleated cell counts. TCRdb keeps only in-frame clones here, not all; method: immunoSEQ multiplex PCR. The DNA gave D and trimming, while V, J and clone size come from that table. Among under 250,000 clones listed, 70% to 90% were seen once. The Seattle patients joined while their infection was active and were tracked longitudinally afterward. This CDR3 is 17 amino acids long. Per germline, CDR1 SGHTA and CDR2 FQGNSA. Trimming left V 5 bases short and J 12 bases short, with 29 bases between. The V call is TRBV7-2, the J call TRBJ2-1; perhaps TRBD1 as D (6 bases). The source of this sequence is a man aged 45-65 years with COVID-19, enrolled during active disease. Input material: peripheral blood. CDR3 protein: CASSLNPTGIPMSRQFF. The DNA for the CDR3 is TGTGCCAGCAGCCTAAATCCGACAGGTATCCCCATGAGTAGGCAGTTCTTC.